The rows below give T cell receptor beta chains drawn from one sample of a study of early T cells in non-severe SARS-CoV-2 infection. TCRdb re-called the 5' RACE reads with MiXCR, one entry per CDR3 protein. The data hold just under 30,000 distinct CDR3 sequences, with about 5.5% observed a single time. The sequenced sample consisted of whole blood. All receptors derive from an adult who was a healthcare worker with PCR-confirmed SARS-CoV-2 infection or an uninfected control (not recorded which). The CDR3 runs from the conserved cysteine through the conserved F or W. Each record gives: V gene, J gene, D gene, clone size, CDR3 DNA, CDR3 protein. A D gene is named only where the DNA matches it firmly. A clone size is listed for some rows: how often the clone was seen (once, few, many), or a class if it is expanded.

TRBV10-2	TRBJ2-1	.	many	TGCGCCAGCAGCTCGGGAGTTGAGCAGTTCTTC	CASSSGVEQFF
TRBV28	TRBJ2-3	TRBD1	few	TGTGCCAGCAGTTCCGGGACAGCCACAGATACGCAGTATTTT	CASSSGTATDTQYF
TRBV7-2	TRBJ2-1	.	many	TGTGCCAGCAGCTTAGCGCCAATGAATGAGCAGTTCTTC	CASSLAPMNEQFF
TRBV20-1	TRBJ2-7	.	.	TGCAGTGCCGGGCAGGCCCAATACGAGCAGTACTTC	CSAGQAQYEQYF
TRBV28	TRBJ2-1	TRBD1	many	TGTGCCAGCAGTTTTTTGGGACAGGGTTACAATGAGCAGTTCTTC	CASSFLGQGYNEQFF
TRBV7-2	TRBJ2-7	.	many	TGTGCCAGCAGCTATGGACGGCACTCCTACGAGCAGTACTTC	CASSYGRHSYEQYF
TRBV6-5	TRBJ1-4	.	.	TGTGCCAGCAGTCCGGCCGGGGGCAGTTATGAAAAACTGTTTTTT	CASSPAGGSYEKLFF
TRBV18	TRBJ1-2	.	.	TGTGCCAGCTCACCAACGAAAAACTATGGCTACACCTTC	CASSPTKNYGYTF
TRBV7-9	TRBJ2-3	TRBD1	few	TGTGCCAGCCTGAGGGACAGGGACACAGATACGCAGTATTTT	CASLRDRDTDTQYF
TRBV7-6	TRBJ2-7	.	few	TGTGCCAGCAGCCGTGCTGACACCTACGAGCAGTACTTC	CASSRADTYEQYF
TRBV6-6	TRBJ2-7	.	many	TGTGCCAGCGGTCGGGGCTCCTACGAGCAGTACTTC	CASGRGSYEQYF
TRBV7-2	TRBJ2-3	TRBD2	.	TGTGCCAGCAGCCCGGGACTAGCGGTAACAGATACGCAGTATTTT	CASSPGLAVTDTQYF
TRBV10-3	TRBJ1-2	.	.	TGTGCCATCAGTGAGTCGATCTACTATGGCTACACCTTC	CAISESIYYGYTF
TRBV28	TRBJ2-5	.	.	TGTGCCAGCAGATCAGGGGTAGAGACCCAGTACTTC	CASRSGVETQYF
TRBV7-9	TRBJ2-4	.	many	TGTGCCAGCAGCCTAGCTCAGGCGGGCCTGGCCAAAAACATTCAGTACTTC	CASSLAQAGLAKNIQYF
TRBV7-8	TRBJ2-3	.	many	TGTGCCAGCAGCTTAGGGAGTGGCGCTGGAGATACGCAGTATTTT	CASSLGSGAGDTQYF
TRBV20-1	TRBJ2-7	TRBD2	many	TGCAGTGCTAGAGATAAGGGCCCCGGGGGGGCCTACGAGCAGTACTTC	CSARDKGPGGAYEQYF
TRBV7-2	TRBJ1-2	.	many	TGTGCCAGCAACCCTGGGGTCGGGGGCGCGAACTATGGCTACACCTTC	CASNPGVGGANYGYTF
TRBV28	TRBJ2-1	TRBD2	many	TGTGCCAGCAGTTTATTCGGACTAGCTGGGCAGTTCTTC	CASSLFGLAGQFF
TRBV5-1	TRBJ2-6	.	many	TGCGCCAGCAGCTTTAGTTCCGCTGGGGCCAACGTCCTGACTTTC	CASSFSSAGANVLTF
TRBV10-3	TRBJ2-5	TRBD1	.	TGTGCCATCAGGGGAACAGGGGGAGAGACCCAGTACTTC	CAIRGTGGETQYF
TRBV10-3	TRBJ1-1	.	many	TGTGCCATCAGTGACGACGGGGGCGTGAACACTGAAGCTTTCTTT	CAISDDGGVNTEAFF
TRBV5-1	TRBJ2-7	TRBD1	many	TGCGCCAGCAGCCCCCGACAGGGCCTCGAGCAGTACTTC	CASSPRQGLEQYF
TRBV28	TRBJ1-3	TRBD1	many	TGTGCCAGCACCCCGACAGGGGCTGGAAACACCATATATTTT	CASTPTGAGNTIYF
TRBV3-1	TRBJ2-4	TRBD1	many	TGTGCCAGCAGCTCCCGGGACAGGGGTTCGGCCAAAAACATTCAGTACTTC	CASSSRDRGSAKNIQYF
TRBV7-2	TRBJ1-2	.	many	TGTGCCAGCAGCTTAGGGAGTGAGGGGCGCGATGGCTACACCTTC	CASSLGSEGRDGYTF
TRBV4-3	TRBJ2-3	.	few	TGCGCCAGCAGCCAAGTCGTCATAGGGACAGATACGCAGTATTTT	CASSQVVIGTDTQYF
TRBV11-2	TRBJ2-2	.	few	TGTGCCAGCAGCTTATACACTACTAGTTCCGGGGAGCTGTTTTTT	CASSLYTTSSGELFF
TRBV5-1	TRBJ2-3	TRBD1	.	TGCGCCAGCAGCCTCGGGACAGCGAGCACAGATACGCAGTATTTT	CASSLGTASTDTQYF
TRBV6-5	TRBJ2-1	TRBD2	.	TGTGCCAGCAGTTACTCGGAGCGGGGGGGTACCTACAATGAGCAGTTCTTC	CASSYSERGGTYNEQFF
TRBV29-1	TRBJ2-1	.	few	TGCAGCGTTGAATTCGGCCCTTCCTACAATGAGCAGTTCTTC	CSVEFGPSYNEQFF
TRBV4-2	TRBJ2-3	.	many	TGTGCCAGCAGCCAAGGAGATACGCAGTATTTT	CASSQGDTQYF
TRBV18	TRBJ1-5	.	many	TGTGCCAGCCACAGGGACGGTTCGGATCAGCCCCAGCATTTT	CASHRDGSDQPQHF
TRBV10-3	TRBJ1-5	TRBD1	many	TGTGCCAGCTGGACAGGGAATAGCAATCAGCCCCAGCATTTT	CASWTGNSNQPQHF
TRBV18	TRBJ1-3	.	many	TGTGCCAGCTCGCTTACAGGGATGGAGGCTGGAAACACCATATATTTT	CASSLTGMEAGNTIYF
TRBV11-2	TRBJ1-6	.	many	TGTGCCAGCAGCTTGGGGGGATCCCGATATAATTCACCCCTCCACTTT	CASSLGGSRYNSPLHF
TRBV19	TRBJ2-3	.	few	TGTGCCAGTAGTATAGATCCTGCGGGACAAAAGTCATCAGATACGCAGTATTTT	CASSIDPAGQKSSDTQYF
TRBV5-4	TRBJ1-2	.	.	TGTGCCAGCAGCTTGGATCTCCAAAACTATGGCTACACCTTC	CASSLDLQNYGYTF
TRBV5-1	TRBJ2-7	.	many	TGCGCCAGCAGCTTGACCAGTTTGTCTTTCTACGAGCAGTACTTC	CASSLTSLSFYEQYF
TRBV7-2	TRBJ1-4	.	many	TGTGCCAGCAGCTCGGGGGCGACTAATGAAAAACTGTTTTTT	CASSSGATNEKLFF
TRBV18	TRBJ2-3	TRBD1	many	TGTGCCAGCTCACCCCTCCAGGGGGCTGTCGCAGATACGCAGTATTTT	CASSPLQGAVADTQYF
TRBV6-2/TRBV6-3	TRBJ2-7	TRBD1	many	TGTGCCAGCAGTGGCTCCGGGACAGGGTTCAACGAGCAGTACTTC	CASSGSGTGFNEQYF
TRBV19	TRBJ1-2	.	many	TGTGCCAGTAGTATACCAGGCCGGTATGGCTACACCTTC	CASSIPGRYGYTF
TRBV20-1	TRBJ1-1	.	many	TGCAGTGCTAGAGATGGCAAGCAGTCGGTCAACACTGAAGCTTTCTTT	CSARDGKQSVNTEAFF
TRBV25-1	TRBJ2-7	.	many	TGTGCCAGCAGTGAGGACCGCCGTCCGGGGGACGAGCAGTACTTC	CASSEDRRPGDEQYF
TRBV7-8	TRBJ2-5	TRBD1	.	TGTGCCAGCAGCCTGGGACAGCAAGAGACCCAGTACTTC	CASSLGQQETQYF
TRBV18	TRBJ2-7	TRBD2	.	TGTGCCAGCCCCCTGACTAGCGGGGGAGGAGGGTCCTCCTACGAGCAGTACTTC	CASPLTSGGGGSSYEQYF
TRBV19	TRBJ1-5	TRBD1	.	TGTGCCAGTCGAATCACAGGGGGCTGGTATCAGCCCCAGCATTTT	CASRITGGWYQPQHF
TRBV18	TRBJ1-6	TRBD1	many	TGTGCCAGCTCACGGGACAGGGGAGATTCACCCCTCCACTTT	CASSRDRGDSPLHF
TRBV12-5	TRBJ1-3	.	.	TGTGCTAGTATCCTGGGTGGTTCTGGAAACACCATATATTTT	CASILGGSGNTIYF
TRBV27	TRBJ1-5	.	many	TGTGCCAGCAGTTTTGGTAGCTCTAGGCCCCAGCATTTT	CASSFGSSRPQHF
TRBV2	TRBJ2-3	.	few	TGTGCCAGCAACGGACAGCTCACAGATACGCAGTATTTT	CASNGQLTDTQYF
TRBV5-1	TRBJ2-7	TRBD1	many	TGCGCCAGCAGGATTGGGACAGGAAACTACGAGCAGTACTTC	CASRIGTGNYEQYF
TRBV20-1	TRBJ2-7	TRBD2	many	TGCAGTGCTAGAGCCGGACAGGGGACTAGCGGGGGTCCCTACGAGCAGTACTTC	CSARAGQGTSGGPYEQYF
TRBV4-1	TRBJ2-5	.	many	TGCGCCAGCAGCCAAGATAGATCGGCGCGGGGAGCCCAGTACTTC	CASSQDRSARGAQYF